This TCR beta chain was sequenced during a study of T cell responses to AZD1222 COVID-19 vaccine. Trimming cost V 4 bases and J 2 bases; bases outside gene matches: 6. The CDR3 contains 14 residues. CDR1 and CDR2 from the germline V gene are SGHRS and YFSETQ. Overall study findings and caveats: Just 5 or 6 AZD1222 recipients tested seropositive at baseline. Spike-specific TCR repertoires showed rising breadth and depth after two AZD1222 doses.

Repertoires were generated with immunoSEQ multiplex PCR, while TCRdb's copy carries only in-frame clones and drops some. The data contain around 150,000 clones, around 91% of them seen just once; the ten biggest clones take up about 5.3%. In the case of this clone: Antigen unknown.

The chain uses TRBV5-1 and TRBJ2-7, with TRBD1 identical over 7 bases. This clonotype originated in an adult in good health. The input for sequencing was peripheral blood, taken on day 0 of AZD1222 vaccination. This CDR3 reads CASSPRQGAYEQYF. In DNA, the CDR3 is TGCGCCAGCAGCCCCCGACAGGGCGCCTACGAGCAGTACTTC.